This T cell receptor (beta chain) was identified during a study of cytomegalovirus exposure and HLA in healthy donors. Regarding the study as a whole: Across donors, most TCRs were seen rarely, yet some public ones were widespread. That first-cohort TCR clusters tended to co-occur in the 120 or so validation repertoires was found in a later analysis. TCR beta chains numbering about 160 were designated cytomegalovirus-associated. The CMV antigen specificity of a few CMV-associated chains was confirmed through in vitro analysis.

For this clone: The antigen is not known.

Trimming removed 3 bases at V and 7 bases at J, with 12 bases between. CDR3 length: 14 residues. CDR1 is LNHDA, CDR2 SQIVND, per germline (reference sequence). Using immunoSEQ multiplex PCR, the repertoire was profiled, and TCRdb retains in-frame clones only, with some absent. Of some 190,000 clones detected, around nine tenths appear once; the ten largest clones hold around 7.2%. The rearrangement links TRBV19 to TRBJ2-2; D is tentatively TRBD1 or TRBD2 (7 bases each). This receptor was taken from a man aged 25-45 years in good health and CMV-seropositive. The sample was PBMCs. The CDR3 here is CASSIRGGIGELFF. In DNA form, the CDR3 reads TGTGCCAGTAGTATCAGGGGGGGGATCGGGGAGCTGTTTTTT.